This is a list of T cell receptor beta chains from one sample in a study of tumor-infiltrating lymphocytes in localized non-small cell lung cancer. Profiling relied on immunoSEQ multiplex PCR, and the TCRdb table lists in-frame clones only, not all of them. The table includes fewer than 15,000 clones, approximately 81% detected once. The sequencing sample was made of uninvolved lung tissue not adjacent to the tumor. The origin of the receptors is a human donor with non-small cell lung cancer. Both conserved end residues are part of each CDR3. The D gene is left open where the match is weak. A clone size is listed for some rows: how often the clone was seen (once, few, many), or a class if it is expanded.

D gene	V gene	J gene	clone size	CDR3 protein	CDR3 DNA
NA	TRBV12-5	TRBJ1-2	few	CAGVPTMARNYGYTF	TGTGCTGGTGTCCCTACCATGGCCCGGAACTATGGCTACACCTTC
TRBD2	TRBV7-6	TRBJ2-5	NA	CASSLEAGGPGETQYF	TGTGCCAGCAGCTTAGAAGCGGGGGGGCCAGGAGAGACCCAGTACTTC
NA	TRBV5-1	TRBJ2-7	NA	CASRTTTSSYEQYF	TGCGCCAGCAGGACTACGACGAGCTCCTACGAGCAGTACTTC
NA	TRBV2	TRBJ1-5	few	CASSVSYSNQPQHF	TGTGCCAGCAGTGTCAGCTATAGCAATCAGCCCCAGCATTTT
TRBD1	TRBV30	TRBJ1-6	NA	CAWSSTGRALNSPLHF	TGTGCCTGGAGTTCGACAGGGCGGGCTTTGAATTCACCCCTCCACTTT
TRBD2	TRBV9	TRBJ2-5	NA	CASSPRTSGPWETQYF	TGTGCCAGCAGCCCCCGGACTAGCGGACCTTGGGAGACCCAGTACTTC
TRBD2	TRBV7-1	TRBJ2-7	NA	CASSSVAGTYEQYF	TGTGCCAGCAGCTCTGTAGCGGGGACCTACGAGCAGTACTTC
TRBD1	TRBV19	TRBJ1-5	NA	CASRARGRSNQPQHF	TGTGCCAGTAGGGCCAGGGGGCGAAGCAATCAGCCCCAGCATTTT
NA	TRBV6-1	TRBJ1-2	NA	CASSELGVRYGYTF	TGTGCCAGCAGTGAACTCGGGGTCCGCTATGGCTACACCTTC
NA	TRBV6-5	TRBJ1-1	NA	CASSGVPPMATEAFF	TGTGCCAGCAGTGGCGTGCCCCCAATGGCAACTGAAGCTTTCTTT
TRBD1	TRBV6-5	TRBJ2-5	NA	CASRSLQGVETQYF	TGTGCCAGCAGATCGTTACAGGGGGTAGAGACCCAGTACTTC
NA	TRBV19	TRBJ1-2	NA	CASSIEFGQNYGYTF	TGTGCCAGTAGTATAGAATTCGGGCAGAACTATGGCTACACCTTC
TRBD2	TRBV19	TRBJ2-1	few	CASSMVLAGGYEQFF	TGTGCCAGTAGTATGGTGCTAGCGGGAGGCTATGAGCAGTTCTTC
NA	TRBV6-5	TRBJ2-7	few	CASSYETGKFYEQYF	TGTGCCAGCAGTTATGAGACAGGAAAGTTCTACGAGCAGTACTTC
NA	TRBV30	TRBJ1-1	NA	CAWSLQGVNTEAFF	TGTGCCTGGAGTTTACAGGGCGTGAACACTGAAGCTTTCTTT
NA	TRBV29-1	TRBJ1-5	NA	CSAVTGGGNQPQHF	TGCAGCGCCGTTACAGGTGGTGGCAATCAGCCCCAGCATTTT
TRBD2	TRBV5-1	TRBJ2-3	few	CASSSTSGGTDTQYF	TGCGCCAGCAGCTCGACTAGCGGGGGTACAGATACGCAGTATTTT
NA	TRBV5-1	TRBJ1-4	once	CASRRGGAGPAEEKLFF	TGCGCCAGCAGACGGGGGGGAGCAGGCCCGGCTGAAGAAAAACTGTTTTTT
TRBD2	TRBV28	TRBJ2-7	once	CASSPISGTSAYEQYF	TGTGCCAGCAGCCCAATATCCGGGACTAGCGCCTACGAGCAGTACTTC